The 20 T cell receptor beta chains given below trace back to one sample, sequenced in a study of cytomegalovirus exposure and HLA in healthy donors. Use of 60 Vbeta and 13 Jbeta primers characterized the PCR. TCRdb keeps only in-frame clones here, not all; method: immunoSEQ multiplex PCR. Found here are about 160,000 clones; the top ten clones hold 1.6%. The sequencing sample was made of PBMCs. The receptors stem from a woman in her fifties or sixties in good health and CMV-seronegative.

This chain uses TRBV5-1 with TRBJ1-4, with D maybe TRBD1 (5 bases). Trimming shortened V by 1 base and J by 10 bases, and 14 bases separated the two germline ends. This CDR3 contains 14 residues. Germline V gene data show CDR1 as SGHRS and CDR2 as YFSETQ. The CDR3 spells CASSLYAGSAKLFF. The CDR3 nucleotides are TGCGCCAGCAGCTTGTATGCAGGGTCAGCAAAACTGTTTTTT.

The chain joins TRBV5-1 to TRBJ1-4; D remains unclear. V dropped 0 bases and J dropped 8 bases, with 17 bases sitting between them. The CDR3 consists of 16 residues. Germline assignment: CDR1 SGHRS and CDR2 YFSETQ. The CDR3 coding sequence is TGCGCCAGCAGCTTGGGCGGGGAAACATTGGGCGAAAAACTGTTTTTT. Its translation is CASSLGGETLGEKLFF.

The chain has TRBV7-3 and TRBJ1-1; the match to TRBD1 covers 9 bases. The germline V gene encodes CDR1 SGHTA and CDR2 FQGTGA. Trimming took 2 bases from V and 0 from J; bases not matched to a gene: 4. This CDR3 comprises 16 residues. CDR3 bases: TGTGCCAGCAGCTTAGGACAGGGGCGATTGAACACTGAAGCTTTCTTT. Translating gives CASSLGQGRLNTEAFF.

CDR3 nucleotides: TGTGCCAGCAGCTTAGATGGCGGGAGCACAGATACGCAGTATTTT. As protein: CASSLDGGSTDTQYF. The chain links TRBV7-2 to TRBJ2-3; D possibly corresponds to TRBD2 (5 bases). Deletions cut 1 base from V and 0 bases from J, with 8 bases between. This CDR3 comprises 15 residues. Per the germline V gene, CDR1 is SGHTA and CDR2 is FQGNSA.

The V call is TRBV7-9, the J call TRBJ2-5; TRBD2 matches 7 bases. Trimming cost V 1 base and J 1 base; bases outside gene matches: 0. The germline CDR1 and CDR2 sequences are SEHNR and FQNEAQ (reference sequence). The CDR3 has 14 amino acids. The CDR3 here is CASSLGGGQETQYF. In nucleotides, the CDR3 is TGTGCCAGCAGCTTAGGGGGGGGCCAAGAGACCCAGTACTTC. Combining the CDR3 with reference TRBV7-9 and TRBJ2-5 gives the whole variable domain DTGVSQNPRHKITKRGQNVTFRCDPISEHNRLYWYRQTLGQGPEFLTYFQNEAQLEKSRLLSDRFSAERPKGSFSTLEIQRTEQGDSAMYLCASSLGGGQETQYFGPGTRLLVL.

This chain connects TRBV4-2 to TRBJ2-7; 12 bases fit TRBD2. V dropped 4 bases and J dropped 3; count of bases not matched to a gene: 4. The CDR3 extends over 15 amino acids. Germline lookup yields CDR1 LGHNA and CDR2 YNFKEQ. The CDR3 DNA is TGTGCCAGCAGCCCGCGACTAGCGGGAGACTACGAGCAGTACTTC. This sequence encodes CASSPRLAGDYEQYF.

This chain joins TRBV13 and TRBJ2-3; D is possibly TRBD2 (7 bases). This CDR3 comprises 16 residues. In germline, CDR1 is PRHDT, CDR2 FYEKMQ (reference sequence). Trimming removed 5 bases at V and 2 bases at J, with 17 bases between. The CDR3 reads CASSLRTGGPTDTQYF. CDR3 DNA sequence: TGTGCCAGCAGCCTTAGAACGGGGGGCCCCACAGATACGCAGTATTTT.

J is TRBJ1-6 and V is TRBV5-1, with D possibly being TRBD1 (5 bases). Trimming left V 0 bases short and J 7 bases short, with 8 bases between. The CDR3 loop spans 14 amino acids. In germline, CDR1 is SGHRS, CDR2 YFSETQ. CDR3 DNA sequence: TGCGCCAGCAGCTTGGGGGCAGGGAATTCACCCCTCCACTTT. Protein sequence: CASSLGAGNSPLHF. Full variable domain (missing parts from reference TRBV5-1 and TRBJ1-6): KAGVTQTPRYLIKTRGQQVTLSCSPISGHRSVSWYQQTPGQGLQFLFEYFSETQRNKGNFPGRFSGRQFSNSRSEMNVSTLELGDSALYLCASSLGAGNSPLHFGNGTRLTVT.

The chain uses TRBV5-1 and TRBJ2-5; 12 bases match TRBD2. Germline V gene data show CDR1 as SGHRS and CDR2 as YFSETQ. Trimming cost V 5 bases and J 5 bases; bases outside gene matches: 4. The CDR3 loop spans 14 amino acids. DNA for the CDR3: TGCGCCAGCAGGGTGACTAGCGGGAGCGAGACCCAGTACTTC. Its protein product is CASRVTSGSETQYF.

The genes are TRBV5-1 and TRBJ2-3; TRBD2 aligns across 11 bases. J gave up 0 bases and V 3 bases, and 12 bases lay outside the gene matches. The CDR3 totals 19 residues. Germline lookup yields CDR1 SGHRS and CDR2 YFSETQ. The CDR3 nucleotides read TGCGCCAGCAGCTCTGGTCCGCTAGCGGGGGGCCATAGCACAGATACGCAGTATTTT. Its protein is CASSSGPLAGGHSTDTQYF.

This chain connects TRBV6-6 to TRBJ2-3; 7 bases map to TRBD2. Germline-derived CDR1 and CDR2 are MNHNY and SVGAGI (reference sequence). J gave up 11 bases and V 7 bases, and 9 bases lay outside the gene matches. The CDR3 totals 12 residues. This chain's CDR3 is CASTPGGNMQYF. CDR3 nucleotides: TGTGCCAGCACGCCGGGAGGAAATATGCAGTATTTT.

The chain is built from TRBV19 and TRBJ2-7; tentatively, D is TRBD1 (6 bases). V lost 6 bases and J 5 bases, leaving 17 bases between the germline ends. The CDR3 extends over 14 amino acids. Germline lookup yields CDR1 LNHDA and CDR2 SQIVND (reference sequence). For the CDR3, the DNA is TGTGCCAGTAGAATCCGGGACACCGTTCACGAGCAGTACTTC. Protein product: CASRIRDTVHEQYF.

V gene TRBV7-3 combines with J gene TRBJ2-1; no reliable D call. Germline V gene data show CDR1 as SGHTA and CDR2 as FQGTGA. This CDR3 has 11 residues. Trimming took off 4 bases at V and 8 bases at J, with 6 bases between the two ends. CDR3 nucleotide sequence: TGTGCCAGCAGCTCCTCCGATGAGCAGTTCTTC. Translated, it gives CASSSSDEQFF.

The chain recombines TRBV30 with TRBJ1-2; D is ambiguous. Germline-derived CDR1 and CDR2 are GTSNPN and SVGIG (reference sequence). The CDR3 runs 13 residues. V lost 0 bases, J lost 8 bases, and 13 bases lay in between. The CDR3 here is CAWSVRGTQGYTF. The CDR3, as DNA: TGTGCCTGGAGTGTACGAGGAACGCAGGGCTACACCTTC.

The rearrangement joins TRBV7-9 to TRBJ1-3; D is possibly TRBD1 (5 bases). Germline CDR1 reads SEHNR; CDR2 reads FQNEAQ (reference sequence). The CDR3 has 14 residues. Trimming shortened V by 6 bases and J by 0 bases, and 9 bases separated the two germline ends. Here the CDR3 DNA reads TGTGCCAGCAGTCAGGGCTTCTCTGGAAACACCATATATTTT. This gives the protein CASSQGFSGNTIYF.

The rearrangement joins TRBV4-2 to TRBJ2-7; D possibly corresponds to TRBD2 (5 bases). V was clipped by 3 bases and J by 1 base, with 22 bases between them. CDR3 length: 18 amino acids. The V gene's germline CDR1 is LGHNA and CDR2 YNFKEQ. The CDR3 coding sequence is TGTGCCAGCAGCCACCGACTTCCAGGCGGGCTTTATTCCTACGAGCAGTACTTC. Encoded protein: CASSHRLPGGLYSYEQYF.

The CDR3 protein is CASSLDRGSGETQYF. In DNA, the CDR3 is TGTGCCAGCAGCCTTGACAGGGGTTCAGGAGAGACCCAGTACTTC. The V gene is TRBV7-2, the J gene TRBJ2-5; 8 nucleotides agree with TRBD1. This CDR3 has 15 amino acids. From germline, CDR1 is SGHTA and CDR2 FQGNSA. The V segment lost 5 bases and the J segment 4 bases; nucleotides outside the gene matches: 9.

V usage is TRBV11-2 and J usage is TRBJ2-2, with D possibly being TRBD2 (5 bases). Germline loops: CDR1 SGHAT, CDR2 FQNNGV. With 0 bases removed from V and 7 bases from J, the gap between germline ends came to 6 bases. CDR3 size: 13 residues. This CDR3 is CASSLDRGGELFF. In DNA, the CDR3 is TGTGCCAGCAGCTTAGATCGGGGCGGGGAGCTGTTTTTT.

The chain uses TRBV2 and TRBJ1-5, with TRBD1 identical over 8 bases. The CDR3 sequence is 15 residues long. Looked up from germline, CDR1 is SNHLY and CDR2 is FYNNEI. The J segment lost 11 bases and the V segment lost 3 bases, leaving 12 bases of the junction unmatched. The CDR3 reads CASSDEGGMGQAQHF. The CDR3, as DNA: TGTGCCAGCAGTGACGAGGGGGGAATGGGACAGGCCCAGCATTTT.

The chain carries TRBV4-2 and TRBJ2-1; TRBD2 matches 12 bases. The germline CDR1 and CDR2 sequences are LGHNA and YNFKEQ. J was trimmed by 4 bases and V by 2 bases; bases with no gene match: 9. This CDR3 comprises 18 residues. The CDR3: CASSQQLAGGPGYNEQFF. The CDR3 DNA reads as TGTGCCAGCAGCCAACAGCTAGCGGGGGGGCCAGGGTACAATGAGCAGTTCTTC.